A selection of T cell receptor beta chains follows, all from one sample in a study of neurological immune-mediated disorders. Using its own MiXCR run on the 5' RACE reads, TCRdb lists one record per CDR3 protein. The table shows tens of thousands of distinct CDR3 sequences, with about 10% occurring only once. Source material: PBMCs. These receptor sequences come from a woman aged 55-70 years with HTLV-1-associated myelopathy (HAM/TSP). CDR3s include the opening cysteine and the closing phenylalanine or tryptophan. A D gene is named only where the DNA matches it firmly. Size is stated for part of the rows, as once, few or many counts, or as a class when the clone is expanded.

len: 14
j_gene: TRBJ2-3
abundance: many
d_gene: TRBD2
v_gene: TRBV20-1
CDR3aa: CSAYLAGDTDTQYF
CDR3nt: TGCAGTGCCTATCTAGCGGGGGACACAGATACGCAGTATTTT

len: 13
j_gene: TRBJ2-1
abundance: many
d_gene: -
v_gene: TRBV20-1
CDR3aa: CSADKGGYNEQFF
CDR3nt: TGCAGTGCTGACAAAGGCGGCTACAATGAGCAGTTCTTC

len: 15
j_gene: TRBJ1-1
abundance: -
d_gene: -
v_gene: TRBV14
CDR3aa: CASSRNWPLNTEAFF
CDR3nt: TGTGCCAGCAGCCGGAACTGGCCCCTGAACACTGAAGCTTTCTTT

len: 17
j_gene: TRBJ1-1
abundance: many
d_gene: -
v_gene: TRBV6-1
CDR3aa: CASSILYEAERNTEAFF
CDR3nt: TGTGCCAGCAGTATACTGTATGAGGCGGAACGGAACACTGAAGCTTTCTTT

len: 13
j_gene: TRBJ2-3
abundance: many
d_gene: -
v_gene: TRBV6-5
CDR3aa: CASSETGMDTQYF
CDR3nt: TGTGCCAGCAGTGAAACAGGGATGGATACGCAGTATTTT

len: 20
j_gene: TRBJ2-1
abundance: few
d_gene: TRBD2
v_gene: TRBV10-3
CDR3aa: CATNGLTSGGEKSSYNEQFF
CDR3nt: TGTGCCACCAATGGACTTACTAGCGGGGGGGAAAAGAGCTCCTACAATGAGCAGTTCTTC

len: 16
j_gene: TRBJ1-1
abundance: many
d_gene: TRBD1
v_gene: TRBV5-1
CDR3aa: CASSWDLSGGGTEAFF
CDR3nt: TGCGCCAGCAGTTGGGACCTCTCAGGGGGCGGCACTGAAGCTTTCTTT

len: 14
j_gene: TRBJ1-3
abundance: medium-sized
d_gene: TRBD1
v_gene: TRBV6-5
CDR3aa: CASSLGQEGNTIYF
CDR3nt: TGTGCCAGCAGTCTCGGACAGGAGGGAAACACCATATATTTT

len: 13
j_gene: TRBJ2-2
abundance: many
d_gene: -
v_gene: TRBV7-2
CDR3aa: CASSLILTGELFF
CDR3nt: TGTGCCAGCAGCTTAATCCTAACCGGGGAGCTGTTTTTT

len: 15
j_gene: TRBJ1-1
abundance: many
d_gene: TRBD1
v_gene: TRBV7-9
CDR3aa: CASSRNGQGTIEAFF
CDR3nt: TGTGCCAGCAGCCGGAATGGACAGGGGACGATTGAAGCTTTCTTT

len: 15
j_gene: TRBJ2-7
abundance: many
d_gene: -
v_gene: TRBV7-2
CDR3aa: CASSKQAGHPYEQYF
CDR3nt: TGTGCCAGCAGCAAACAAGCAGGGCATCCCTACGAGCAGTACTTC

len: 14
j_gene: TRBJ2-7
abundance: once
d_gene: -
v_gene: TRBV20-1
CDR3aa: CSASSLEGPYEQYF
CDR3nt: TGCAGTGCTAGTTCCCTAGAGGGACCCTACGAGCAGTACTTC

len: 11
j_gene: TRBJ2-5
abundance: many
d_gene: -
v_gene: TRBV5-1
CDR3aa: CASSLLETQYF
CDR3nt: TGCGCCAGCAGCTTGCTAGAGACCCAGTACTTC

len: 18
j_gene: TRBJ1-2
abundance: many
d_gene: TRBD1
v_gene: TRBV2
CDR3aa: CASSSTSRPGQGYYGYTF
CDR3nt: TGTGCCAGCAGCAGCACCTCCCGACCGGGACAGGGTTACTATGGCTACACCTTC

len: 13
j_gene: TRBJ2-7
abundance: many
d_gene: TRBD2
v_gene: TRBV20-1
CDR3aa: CSAWGLAALGQYF
CDR3nt: TGCAGTGCTTGGGGACTAGCGGCCTTGGGGCAGTACTTC

len: 13
j_gene: TRBJ2-1
abundance: many
d_gene: -
v_gene: TRBV18
CDR3aa: CASSEPKWNEQFF
CDR3nt: TGTGCCAGCTCTGAGCCAAAGTGGAATGAGCAGTTCTTC

len: 16
j_gene: TRBJ2-3
abundance: many
d_gene: -
v_gene: TRBV5-1
CDR3aa: CASSLDGAPSTDTQYF
CDR3nt: TGCGCCAGCAGCTTGGATGGAGCCCCGAGTACAGATACGCAGTATTTT

len: 14
j_gene: TRBJ2-5
abundance: many
d_gene: TRBD2
v_gene: TRBV7-2
CDR3aa: CASSPQTSGETQYF
CDR3nt: TGTGCCAGCAGCCCCCAGACTAGCGGGGAGACCCAGTACTTC

len: 13
j_gene: TRBJ1-6
abundance: many
d_gene: -
v_gene: TRBV29-1
CDR3aa: CSALTTVDSPLHF
CDR3nt: TGCAGCGCCCTCACAACAGTAGACTCACCCCTCCACTTT

len: 13
j_gene: TRBJ1-2
abundance: medium-sized
d_gene: -
v_gene: TRBV20-1
CDR3aa: CSASWVGNYGYTF
CDR3nt: TGCAGTGCTAGTTGGGTAGGGAACTATGGCTACACCTTC

len: 10
j_gene: TRBJ1-2
abundance: many
d_gene: -
v_gene: TRBV20-1
CDR3aa: CSAIEVGYTF
CDR3nt: TGCAGTGCTATTGAGGTGGGCTACACCTTC

len: 11
j_gene: TRBJ1-2
abundance: many
d_gene: -
v_gene: TRBV20-1
CDR3aa: CSANQPGGYTF
CDR3nt: TGCAGTGCTAACCAACCAGGAGGCTACACCTTC

len: 13
j_gene: TRBJ1-1
abundance: many
d_gene: -
v_gene: TRBV5-1
CDR3aa: CASSFGMNTEAFF
CDR3nt: TGCGCCAGCAGCTTTGGGATGAACACTGAAGCTTTCTTT

len: 10
j_gene: TRBJ2-3
abundance: many
d_gene: -
v_gene: TRBV20-1
CDR3aa: CSRGADTQYF
CDR3nt: TGCAGTCGAGGGGCAGATACGCAGTATTTT

len: 13
j_gene: TRBJ1-5
abundance: many
d_gene: -
v_gene: TRBV20-1
CDR3aa: CSAGQLSNQPQHF
CDR3nt: TGCAGTGCTGGACAGCTTAGCAATCAGCCCCAGCATTTT

len: 14
j_gene: TRBJ1-2
abundance: -
d_gene: -
v_gene: TRBV20-1
CDR3aa: CSARATGTTYGYTF
CDR3nt: TGCAGTGCTAGGGCTACAGGGACGACCTATGGCTACACCTTC

len: 18
j_gene: TRBJ1-2
abundance: many
d_gene: -
v_gene: TRBV18
CDR3aa: CASSPRGGEGPILRGYTF
CDR3nt: TGTGCCAGCTCACCTCGAGGAGGAGAGGGTCCCATCTTGAGAGGCTACACCTTC